What follows describes a single T cell receptor (beta chain). Antigen specificity is unknown. Produced via immunoSEQ multiplex PCR; TCRdb's table is partial and in-frame only. The sample consists of about 85,000 clones, roughly nine tenths of them appearing once. This specimen belongs to a study of PD-1 blockade in classical Hodgkin lymphoma. CDR3 size: 15 residues. With 5 bases clipped from V and 10 bases from J, the junction kept 6 bases outside the gene matches. The germline V gene has CDR1 SGHAT and CDR2 FQNNGV. Whole-study results and caveats: Excluded were patients who started nivolumab under 1 year after ASCT, a group that had lower diversity. Relapsed/refractory patients reportedly had the lowest baseline TCR diversity, below newly diagnosed patients, who were below healthy donors.

The time point denotes: cycle 4 day 1 (C4D1), after less than seven weeks of nivolumab. Each and every patient relapsed after autologous stem cell transplantation, and patients got differing brentuximab vedotin exposure. When best responses were assessed, they were complete response, partial response or progressive disease. The rearrangement links TRBV11-2 to TRBJ2-1; 15 bases align to TRBD2. The TCR comes from a human donor with classical Hodgkin lymphoma. Here the sequenced sample was peripheral blood mononuclear cells (PBMCs), taken before the fourth cycle of nivolumab. CDR3 protein: CASSPWTSGGAEQFF. In DNA, the CDR3 is TGTGCCAGCAGCCCATGGACTAGCGGGGGGGCGGAGCAGTTCTTC.